This TCR beta chain is drawn from a study of T cells in Graves' hyperthyroidism and ophthalmopathy. Study-wide results and caveats: Expanded thyroid clonotypes (above 0.001) were mostly also found in blood. Separating ophthalmopathy from stable hyperthyroidism was achieved by a 13 V-J model.

Graves' hyperthyroidism was deemed stable absent ophthalmopathy progression within 18 months. Germline V lookup: CDR1 LGHDT, CDR2 YNNKEL (reference sequence). CDR3 length: 15 amino acids. V was shortened by 1 base and J by 3 bases, with 13 bases between the two germline ends. This clonotype was seen just once. No antigen is known for it. Template material for amplifying TCR beta CDR3 regions consisted of RNA transcripts. The TCR CDR3 first-round RT-PCR relied on the HTBI primer set. In TCRdb, the multiplex PCR reads were re-called with MiXCR into one record per CDR3 protein. The data contain fewer than 700,000 distinct CDR3 sequences, around 16% of them singletons.

The rearrangement uses TRBV3-1 and TRBJ2-7; TRBD2 might be the D (6 bases). The receptor was isolated from a woman aged 30 to 39 with Graves' hyperthyroidism. What was sequenced was blood. The CDR3 reads CASSQALRLGYEQYF. The DNA of the CDR3 is TGTGCCAGCAGCCAAGCCCTCCGACTAGGCTACGAGCAGTACTTC.